The T cell receptor (beta chain) described here comes from a study of cytomegalovirus exposure and HLA in healthy donors. Study-level points and caveats: According to an earlier analysis, most TCR beta V segments yielded productive rearrangements about 90% or about 30% of the time.

Germline values: CDR1 MNHEY, CDR2 SMNVEV (reference sequence). V was shortened by 6 bases and J by 0 bases, with 6 bases between the two germline ends. This CDR3 is 13 amino acids long. It was healthy bone marrow donors who served as donors. Nominal health characterized the donors when sampled, though unrecorded immune exposures were likely. For this clone: The antigen is not known.

Primers: 60 Vbeta forward and 13 Jbeta reverse. Method: immunoSEQ multiplex PCR; TCRdb's copy keeps in-frame clones and lacks some. The sample shows 110,000 or so clones, approximately 81% of them seen only once. This chain joins TRBV27 and TRBJ1-3; D is uncertain. The sample taken for sequencing was PBMCs. The sequence derives from a woman aged 40 to 50 in good health and CMV-seronegative. The CDR3 coding sequence is TGTGCCAGCAGGTCTCTCTCTGGAAACACCATATATTTT. This codes for CASRSLSGNTIYF.